Given below is one TCR beta chain in context. This clonotype was counted a single time. The specificity of this receptor is unknown. No clone much larger than this one lies a single base away; base qualities are absent. One read yields weak evidence. These data originate in a study of CD8 T cells in Susac syndrome (dated by TCRdb to the late 2010s). As for the study more broadly: Of the Susac syndrome patients who were sequenced, five or six had clinically active disease and roughly eight were in clinical remission. At blood withdrawal, Susac syndrome patients were therapy-naive, treated with corticosteroids (with IVIg additionally given to some), or treated with IVIg alone. The study used repertoire sequencing to test whether antigen drove CD8+ T cell activation and differentiation in Susac syndrome. The study at large found these results: The TCR sequencing and HLA analysis was acknowledged to have included a relatively small number of individuals. In patients with Susac syndrome, the CD4+ T cell repertoire showed no detectable clonal expansion.

RNA was extracted using the RNeasy kit, and about 0.45 to 1 microgram was reverse transcribed with random hexamers. The immunoSEQ multiplex PCR assay, which covers 54 Vbeta and 13 Jbeta segments, was used to amplify TCR beta CDR3 regions. PCR amplification bias was corrected using a synthetic template baseline for primer optimization and computational correction. In the original analysis: Reads were annotated to V, D and J genes according to IMGT and were analyzed with immunoSEQ Analyzer, with only productive sequences retained. Clonality was calculated as one minus the Shannon entropy normalized by log2 of the number of productive unique sequences. Public and private clones were assessed among the 100 most prevalent clones of each patient and control. Clones were defined as Susac-specific if absent from the healthy and MS cohorts, from 1052 published viral clones and from other ImmuneACCESS disease sequences. Clones were called with MiXCR by TCRdb after fastp trimmed the public reads at Q25, and only in-frame beta chains were retained. When rows share a CDR3 protein, they turn into one entry using the most common DNA and genes. These V and J calls originate from TCRdb's pipeline instead of the authors' own analysis. The sample yields a few hundred thousand distinct CDR3 sequences; about 95% were counted once. 0.15% to 0.2% of the sample is held by the ten biggest clonotypes.

The CDR3 has 16 amino acids, counting the end cysteine and phenylalanine. Solely the CDR3 DNA is kept, with 48 bases framed from the first base. Taken from the germline V gene, the CDR1 and CDR2 loops are MDHEN and SYDVKM. V is shortened by 5 bases, J by 9 bases, and the region joining them spans 20 bases. Peripheral blood CD8+ and CD4+ T cells from healthy donors, Susac syndrome patients and multiple sclerosis patients were profiled by high-throughput TCR beta sequencing. The Susac syndrome patients fulfilled recently defined diagnostic criteria for either definite or probable disease. Bulk CD8+ and CD4+ T cells were purified by magnetic negative isolation, whereas CD8+ TEMRA cells were enriched by FACS. Blood was drawn into EDTA tubes, processed within 24 hours, and PBMCs were isolated by density gradient centrifugation. PBMCs intended for TCR sequencing were frozen in liquid nitrogen and were later thawed in a 37 degrees C water bath. The sorted or isolated CD4+, CD8+ and CD8+ TEMRA cells reached a purity of at least 90%.

Recombination linked TRBV28 to TRBJ1-6; the best D guess is TRBD1, with 6 bases matching. The sequenced material came from CD4+ T cells from PBMCs. This clonotype originated in a human donor with Susac syndrome. The DNA is TGTGCCAGCAGTGAGCCCTGGACAGTTCGGGGTTCACCCCTCCACTTT. Translation gives CASSEPWTVRGSPLHF. Where the CDR3 stops, the reference TRBV28 and TRBJ1-6 genes take over; the full variable domain is DVKVTQSSRYLVKRTGEKVFLECVQDMDHENMFWYRQDPGLGLRLIYFSYDVKMKEKGDIPEGYSVSREKKERFSLILESASTNQTSMYLCASSEPWTVRGSPLHFGNGTRLTVT.